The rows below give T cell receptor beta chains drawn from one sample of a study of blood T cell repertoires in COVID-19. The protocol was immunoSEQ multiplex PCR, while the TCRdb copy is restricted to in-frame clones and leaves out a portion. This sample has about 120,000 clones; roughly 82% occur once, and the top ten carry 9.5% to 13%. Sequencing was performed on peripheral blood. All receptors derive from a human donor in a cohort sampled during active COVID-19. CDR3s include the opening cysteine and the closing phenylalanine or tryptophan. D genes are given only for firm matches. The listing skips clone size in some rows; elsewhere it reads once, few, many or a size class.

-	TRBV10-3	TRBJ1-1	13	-	TGTGCCATCTCTGTAGGGGGGAACACTGAAGCTTTCTTT	CAISVGGNTEAFF
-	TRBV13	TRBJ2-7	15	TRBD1	TGTGTCAGCAGGAGACCGGGACAGGGCTCCTACGAGCAGTACTTC	CVSRRPGQGSYEQYF
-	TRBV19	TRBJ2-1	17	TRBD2	TGTGCCAGTAGTAGGGGTACGGGACTAGCGGGGGGTAATGAGCAGTTCTTC	CASSRGTGLAGGNEQFF
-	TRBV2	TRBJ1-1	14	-	TGTGCCAGCACGTGGGGACTCCAAAACACTGAAGCTTTCTTT	CASTWGLQNTEAFF
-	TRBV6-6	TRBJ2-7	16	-	TGTGCCAGCAGTTCGACCGGGACATCCTCCTCCTACGAGCAGTACTTC	CASSSTGTSSSYEQYF
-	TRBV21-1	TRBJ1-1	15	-	TGTGCCAGCAGCAAATGGGACTTTCCGAACACTGAAGCTTTCTTT	CASSKWDFPNTEAFF
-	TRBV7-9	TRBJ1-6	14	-	TGTGCCAGCAGCTTTAGACCAGGGAATTCACCCCTCCACTTT	CASSFRPGNSPLHF
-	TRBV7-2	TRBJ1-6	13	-	TGTGCCAGCAGCTGGGACGGGAGGCCACCCCTCCACTTT	CASSWDGRPPLHF
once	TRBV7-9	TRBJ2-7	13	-	TGTGCCAGCAGCCCGCCGTTGGAGGGGGAGCAGTACTTC	CASSPPLEGEQYF
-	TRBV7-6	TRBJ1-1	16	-	TGTGCCAGCAGCTTAGTGGGGGGTCAGTCCTACACTGAAGCTTTCTTT	CASSLVGGQSYTEAFF
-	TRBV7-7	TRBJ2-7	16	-	TGTGCTAGCAGCTTAGGGGGCGGGGGCTGCTCCTACGAGCAGTACTTC	CASSLGGGGCSYEQYF
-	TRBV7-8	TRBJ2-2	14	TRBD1	TGTGCCAGCAGCCCTTACAGGGGGGCCGGGGAGCTGTTTTTT	CASSPYRGAGELFF
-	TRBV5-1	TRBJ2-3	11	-	TGCGCCAGCCGTTTCACAGATACGCAGTATTTT	CASRFTDTQYF
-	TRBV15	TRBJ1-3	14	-	TGTGCCACCAGCAGGGAGAGCTCTGGAAACACCATATATTTT	CATSRESSGNTIYF
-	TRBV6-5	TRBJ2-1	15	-	TGTGCCAGCAGGGCTGAGGGGGGGGCCTGGAATGAGCAGTTCTTC	CASRAEGGAWNEQFF
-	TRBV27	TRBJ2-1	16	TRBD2	TGTGCCAGCAGTCTCCGACTAGCGGGGCTTTACAATGAGCAGTTCTTC	CASSLRLAGLYNEQFF
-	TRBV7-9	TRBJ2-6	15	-	TGTGCCAGCAGCTTACAGGTCTCTGGGGCCAACGTCCTGACTTTC	CASSLQVSGANVLTF
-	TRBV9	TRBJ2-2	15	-	TGTGCCAGCAGCGTAGGGACAGTAGACACCGGGGAGCTGTTTTTT	CASSVGTVDTGELFF
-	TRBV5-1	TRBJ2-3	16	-	TGCGCCAGCAGCTTGGTAGTAGCGGCTAGCACAGATACGCAGTATTTT	CASSLVVAASTDTQYF
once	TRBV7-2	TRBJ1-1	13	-	TGTGCCAGCAGCCCCCTTCCCGGGACTGAAGCTTTCTTT	CASSPLPGTEAFF
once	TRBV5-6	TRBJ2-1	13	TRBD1	TGTGCCAGCAGCGGGACAGGGGTCAATGAGCAGTTCTTC	CASSGTGVNEQFF
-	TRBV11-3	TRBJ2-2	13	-	TGTGCCAGCAGCAACAGAAACACCGGGGAGCTGTTTTTT	CASSNRNTGELFF
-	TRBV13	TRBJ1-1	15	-	TGTGCCAGCAGCTTACGCGACGGGGGTTACACTGAAGCTTTCTTT	CASSLRDGGYTEAFF
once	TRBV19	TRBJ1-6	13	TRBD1	TGTGCCAGTAGTACCAAGACAGGGTTGCTCCTCCACTTT	CASSTKTGLLLHF
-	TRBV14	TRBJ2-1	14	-	TGTGCCAGCAGCCCATGGGGACTGCACAATGAGCAGTTCTTC	CASSPWGLHNEQFF
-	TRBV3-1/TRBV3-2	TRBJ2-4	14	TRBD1	TGTGCCAGCAGCCTGCAGGGGGATCGAAACATTCAGTACTTC	CASSLQGDRNIQYF
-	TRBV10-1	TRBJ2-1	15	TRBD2	TGCGCCAGCAGTGAAAGTAGCGGGAGCTACAATGAGCAGTTCTTC	CASSESSGSYNEQFF
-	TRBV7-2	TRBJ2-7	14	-	TGTGCCAGCAGCTTATCTGGGCCTCAAACCGAGCAGTACTTC	CASSLSGPQTEQYF
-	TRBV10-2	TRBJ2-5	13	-	TGCGCCAGCAGTCAGGGACTTCAAGAGACCCAGTACTTC	CASSQGLQETQYF
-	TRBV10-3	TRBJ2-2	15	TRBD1	TGTGCCATCACGCCGGGACAGGGAGGCTCCGGGGAGCTGTTTTTT	CAITPGQGGSGELFF
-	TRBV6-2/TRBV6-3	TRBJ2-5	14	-	TGTGCCAGCAGTTGGACTGGCCTCGCTGAGACCCAGTACTTC	CASSWTGLAETQYF
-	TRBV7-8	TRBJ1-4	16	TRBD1	TGTGCCAGCAGCTTAGTAGGGGGGACAGGGAATGAAAAACTGTTTTTT	CASSLVGGTGNEKLFF
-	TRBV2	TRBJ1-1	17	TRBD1	TGTGCCAGCAGTGAAGCGCTTCGGGCAGGGGGGTACACTGAAGCTTTCTTT	CASSEALRAGGYTEAFF
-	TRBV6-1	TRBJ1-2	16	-	TGTGCCAGCAGTGAACTAGGGCGCCAGGGCACTGGTGGCTACACCTTC	CASSELGRQGTGGYTF
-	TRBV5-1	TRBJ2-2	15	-	TGCGCCAGCAGCTTGAACAGGGCAGACACCGGGGAGCTGTTTTTT	CASSLNRADTGELFF
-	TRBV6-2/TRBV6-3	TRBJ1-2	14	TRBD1	TGTGCCAGCAGCGGACAGGGAAACCTTTACGGCTACACCTTC	CASSGQGNLYGYTF
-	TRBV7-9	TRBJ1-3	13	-	TGTGCCAGCAGCTTACTGCAGGGAAACACCATATATTTT	CASSLLQGNTIYF
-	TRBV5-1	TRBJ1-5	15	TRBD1	TGCGCCGGCAGCCCGGGACAGGCCAGCAATCAGCCCCAGCATTTT	CAGSPGQASNQPQHF
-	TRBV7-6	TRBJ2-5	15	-	TGTGCCAGCAGCTCCGGGACTCCCTGGGAGGAGACCCAGTACTTC	CASSSGTPWEETQYF
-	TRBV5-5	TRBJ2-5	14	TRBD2	TGTGCCAGCAGCTTGGTGTTTAGCGGGGGGACCCAGTACTTC	CASSLVFSGGTQYF